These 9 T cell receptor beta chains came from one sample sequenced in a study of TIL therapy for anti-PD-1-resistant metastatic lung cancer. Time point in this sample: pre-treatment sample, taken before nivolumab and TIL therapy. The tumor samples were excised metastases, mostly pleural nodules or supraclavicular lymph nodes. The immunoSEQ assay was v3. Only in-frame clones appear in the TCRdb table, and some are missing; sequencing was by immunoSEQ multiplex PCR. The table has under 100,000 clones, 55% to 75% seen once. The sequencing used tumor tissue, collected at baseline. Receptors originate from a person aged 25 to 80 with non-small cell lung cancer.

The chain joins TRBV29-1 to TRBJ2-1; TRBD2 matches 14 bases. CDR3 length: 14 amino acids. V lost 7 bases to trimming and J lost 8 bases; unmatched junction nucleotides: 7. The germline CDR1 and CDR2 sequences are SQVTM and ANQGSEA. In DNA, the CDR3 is TGCAGCGCGGGACTAGCGGGAGAATCGGATGAGCAGTTCTTC. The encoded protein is CSAGLAGESDEQFF.

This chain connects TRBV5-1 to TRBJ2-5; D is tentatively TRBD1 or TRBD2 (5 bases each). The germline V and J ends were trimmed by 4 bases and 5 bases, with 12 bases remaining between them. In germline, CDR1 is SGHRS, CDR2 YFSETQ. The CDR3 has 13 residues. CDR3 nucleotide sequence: TGCGCCAGCAGCACTGGGGGAGCGGAGACCCAGTACTTC. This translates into CASSTGGAETQYF.

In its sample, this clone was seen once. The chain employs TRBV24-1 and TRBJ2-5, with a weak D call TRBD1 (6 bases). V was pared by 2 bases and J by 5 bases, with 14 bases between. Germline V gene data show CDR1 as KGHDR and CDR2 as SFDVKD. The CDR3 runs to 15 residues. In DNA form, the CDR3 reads TGTGCCACCAGTGATTGGGGGAGCCAGGGGGAGACCCAGTACTTC. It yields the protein CATSDWGSQGETQYF.

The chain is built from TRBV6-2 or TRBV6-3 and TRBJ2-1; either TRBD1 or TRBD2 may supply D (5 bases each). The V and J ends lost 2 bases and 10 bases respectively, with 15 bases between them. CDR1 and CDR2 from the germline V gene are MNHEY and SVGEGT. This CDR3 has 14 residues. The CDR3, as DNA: TGTGCCAGCAGTTACGTGGCTAGCTCAGGGGAGCAGTTCTTC. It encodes CASSYVASSGEQFF.

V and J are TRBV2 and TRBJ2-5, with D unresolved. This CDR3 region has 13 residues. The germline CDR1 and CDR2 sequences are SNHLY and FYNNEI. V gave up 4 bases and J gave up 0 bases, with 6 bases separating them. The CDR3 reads CASSVGNQETQYF. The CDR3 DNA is TGTGCCAGCAGTGTCGGAAACCAAGAGACCCAGTACTTC. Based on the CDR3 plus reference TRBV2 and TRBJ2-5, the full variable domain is EPEVTQTPSHQVTQMGQEVILRCVPISNHLYFYWYRQILGQKVEFLVSFYNNEISEKSEIFDDQFSVERPDGSNFTLKIRSTKLEDSAMYFCASSVGNQETQYFGPGTRLLVL.

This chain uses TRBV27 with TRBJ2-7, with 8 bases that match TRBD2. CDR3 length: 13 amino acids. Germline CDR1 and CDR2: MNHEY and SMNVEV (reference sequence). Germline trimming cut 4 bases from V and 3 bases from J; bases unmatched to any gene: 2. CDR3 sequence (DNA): TGTGCCAGCAGTTATCGGGGGGGCTACGAGCAGTACTTC. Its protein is CASSYRGGYEQYF.

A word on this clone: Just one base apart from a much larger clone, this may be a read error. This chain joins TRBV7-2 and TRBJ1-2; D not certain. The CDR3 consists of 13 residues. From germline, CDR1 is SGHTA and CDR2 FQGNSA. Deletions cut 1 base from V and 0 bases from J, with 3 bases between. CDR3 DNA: TGTGCCAGCAGCTTAGGGACTAACTATGGCTACACCTTC. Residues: CASSLGTNYGYTF.

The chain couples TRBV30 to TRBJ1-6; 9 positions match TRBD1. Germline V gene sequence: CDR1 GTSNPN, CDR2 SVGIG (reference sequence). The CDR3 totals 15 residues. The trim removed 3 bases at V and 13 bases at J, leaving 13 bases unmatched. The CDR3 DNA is TGTGCCTGGAGAGATCGACAGGGGGGCGCAGGCCCCCTCCACTTT. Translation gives CAWRDRQGGAGPLHF.

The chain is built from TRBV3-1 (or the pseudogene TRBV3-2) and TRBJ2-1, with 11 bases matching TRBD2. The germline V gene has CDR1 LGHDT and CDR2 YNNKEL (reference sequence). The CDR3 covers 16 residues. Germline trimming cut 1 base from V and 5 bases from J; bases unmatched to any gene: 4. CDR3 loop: CASSQVRLAGNNEQFF. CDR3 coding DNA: TGTGCCAGCAGCCAAGTTAGACTAGCGGGGAACAATGAGCAGTTCTTC.